One T cell receptor (beta chain) is described in this entry. The data stem from a study of blood T cell repertoires in COVID-19. Study as a whole: COVID-19 samples from acute and convalescent phases originated in the United States, Italy and Spain.

CDR1 is LGHDT and CDR2 is YNNKEL in the germline V gene (reference sequence). This CDR3 has 15 amino acids. Trimming took 4 bases from V and 4 from J; bases not matched to a gene: 6. Repertoires were generated with immunoSEQ multiplex PCR, while TCRdb's copy carries only in-frame clones and drops some. There are 390,000 or so clones in the sample; around 87% occur only once, and about 10% lies in the top ten. This clonotype was sampled from a woman under 40 with COVID-19, enrolled during active disease. V usage is TRBV3-1 (or the pseudogene TRBV3-2) and J usage is TRBJ1-1, with 10 nucleotides matching TRBD1. The source material was peripheral blood. The CDR3 sequence: CASSRSGQGFTEAFF. For the CDR3, the DNA is TGTGCCAGCAGCCGCTCGGGACAGGGGTTCACTGAAGCTTTCTTT.